The T cell receptor (beta chain) under discussion was sequenced for a study of blood T cells in healthy people across ages. This CDR3 spans 15 amino acids. V was clipped by 3 bases and J by 5 bases, with 16 bases between them. CDR1 is ENHRY, CDR2 SYGVKD, per germline. Primers used in a second PCR of roughly 6 to 11 cycles were a sample-barcoded 5' primer and a J-beta primer mix. Each CDR3 protein is one row after TCRdb ran MiXCR on the 5' RACE reads. Among roughly 800,000 distinct CDR3 sequences listed, approximately 25% were seen once. The sample was also linked to a second study, of T cells of mothers and their children.

The specimen was blood. The rearrangement uses TRBV10-3 and TRBJ2-5; D may be TRBD2 (6 bases). The clonotype was recovered from a boy aged 5-17 years in good health. CDR3 bases: TGTGCCATCAGTGATTATACTTCAGCGGGTGAGACCCAGTACTTC. Protein: CAISDYTSAGETQYF.